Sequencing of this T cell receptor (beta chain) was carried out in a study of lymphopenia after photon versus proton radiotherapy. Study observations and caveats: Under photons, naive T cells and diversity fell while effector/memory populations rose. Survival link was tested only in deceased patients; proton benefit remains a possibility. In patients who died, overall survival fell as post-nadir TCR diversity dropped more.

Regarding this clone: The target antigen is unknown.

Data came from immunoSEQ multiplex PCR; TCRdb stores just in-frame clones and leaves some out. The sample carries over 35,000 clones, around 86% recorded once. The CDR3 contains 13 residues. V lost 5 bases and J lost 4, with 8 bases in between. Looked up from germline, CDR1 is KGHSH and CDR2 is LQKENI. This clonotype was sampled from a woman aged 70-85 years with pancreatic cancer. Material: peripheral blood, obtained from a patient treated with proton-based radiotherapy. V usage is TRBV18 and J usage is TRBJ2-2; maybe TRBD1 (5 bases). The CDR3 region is CASSETGTGELFF. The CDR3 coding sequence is TGTGCCAGCTCAGAAACAGGCACCGGGGAGCTGTTTTTT.